The 5 T cell receptor beta chains reported below all come from one sample, sequenced in a study of circulating and synovial CD4+ cells in juvenile arthritis. Assay used: immunoSEQ multiplex PCR; TCRdb lists only in-frame clones, some missing. In the table there are over 30,000 clones, 90% to 95% of which are singletons. The specimen sequenced was CD4+ T cells from blood. These receptors were taken from a human donor with juvenile idiopathic arthritis.

This clone appeared a single time. An end of the junction does not agree with germline; a read error may underlie this. Other DNA variants within this sample encode the same CDR3. The V and J genes are TRBV5-1 and TRBJ1-6, with 8 bases that match TRBD1. Germline CDR1 and CDR2: SGHRS and YFSETQ. This CDR3 is built from 15 residues. The CDR3 bases are TGCGCCAGCAGCTTGGGACAGGGGAATAATTCCCCCCTCCACTTT. Translating it yields CASSLGQGNNSPLHF.

V is TRBV5-5 and J is TRBJ1-4, with a possible D match to TRBD1 (5 bases). Deletions cut 4 bases from V and 2 bases from J, with 9 bases between. Looked up from germline, CDR1 is SGHKS and CDR2 is YYEKEE (reference sequence). The length of the CDR3 is 14 residues. CDR3 nucleotide sequence: TGTGCCAGCAGCGCCGGGGGGACTAATGAAAAACTGTTTTTT. This translates into CASSAGGTNEKLFF.

V usage is TRBV15 and J usage is TRBJ2-1, with D unclear. V was cut by 1 base and J by 3 bases, with 7 bases left in between. The CDR3 is made up of 14 amino acids. Germline V gives CDR1 LNHNV, CDR2 YYDKDF (reference sequence). The CDR3 here is CATSRAPGYNEQFF. The CDR3 nucleotides are TGTGCCACCAGCAGAGCCCCCGGCTACAATGAGCAGTTCTTC. The variable domain in full, with the rest retrieved from reference TRBV15 and TRBJ2-1, is DAMVIQNPRYQVTQFGKPVTLSCSQTLNHNVMYWYQQKSSQAPKLLFHYYDKDFNNEADTPDNFQSRRPNTSFCFLDIRSPGLGDTAMYLCATSRAPGYNEQFFGPGTRLTVL.

V is TRBV9 and J is TRBJ2-3; 8 bases agree with TRBD2. Trimming cost V 4 bases and J 2 bases; bases outside gene matches: 12. Germline V lookup: CDR1 SGDLS, CDR2 YYNGEE. The CDR3 totals 17 residues. CDR3 nucleotide sequence: TGTGCCAGCAGCATAAAACCAACTAGCGGCTTCACAGATACGCAGTATTTT. Its translation: CASSIKPTSGFTDTQYF.

This chain links TRBV10-3 with TRBJ2-1; 9 bases fit TRBD2. The CDR3 has 18 residues. V shed 3 bases, J shed 8 bases, and the junction held 17 bases outside the gene matches. Germline CDR1 ENHRY, CDR2 SYGVKD. The CDR3 nucleotides read TGTGCCATCAGTGATCCCCAGCGGGGGGCCCCTAACCTAGATGAGCAGTTCTTC. It yields the protein CAISDPQRGAPNLDEQFF.